This TCR beta chain was obtained from a study of T cell repertoires in cytomegalovirus infection. About the research overall: CMV epitopes that were recently identified and HLA-C-restricted were used alongside well-studied HLA-B-restricted ones. A matching HLA type, together with CMV infection, was signaled by public TCR beta signatures. Study outcomes and limitations: Adding up the frequency of public TCR beta families identified people who carried CMV plus the relevant HLA. CMV-specific HLA-C-restricted TCR beta clonotypes dominated the ex vivo response.

Worth noting for this clonotype: Its antigen remains unknown.

TCRdb re-derived calls from the reads in MiXCR, one entry per CDR3 protein. The sample yields about 310,000 distinct CDR3 sequences, around 25% seen once. V lost 4 bases, J lost 4 bases, and 8 bases lay in between. The length of the CDR3 is 13 residues. The sequences come from cultured PBMCs, collected from culture after CMV antigen stimulation. This TCR derives from a human donor in good health (CMV status not recorded). Some clones in this sample may be carry-over from other donors' samples. V gene TRBV12-3 or TRBV12-4 combines with J gene TRBJ1-3; D is ambiguous. For the CDR3, the DNA is TGTGCCAGCAGTTACGGGCGAGGAAACACCATATATTTT. It translates to CASSYGRGNTIYF.